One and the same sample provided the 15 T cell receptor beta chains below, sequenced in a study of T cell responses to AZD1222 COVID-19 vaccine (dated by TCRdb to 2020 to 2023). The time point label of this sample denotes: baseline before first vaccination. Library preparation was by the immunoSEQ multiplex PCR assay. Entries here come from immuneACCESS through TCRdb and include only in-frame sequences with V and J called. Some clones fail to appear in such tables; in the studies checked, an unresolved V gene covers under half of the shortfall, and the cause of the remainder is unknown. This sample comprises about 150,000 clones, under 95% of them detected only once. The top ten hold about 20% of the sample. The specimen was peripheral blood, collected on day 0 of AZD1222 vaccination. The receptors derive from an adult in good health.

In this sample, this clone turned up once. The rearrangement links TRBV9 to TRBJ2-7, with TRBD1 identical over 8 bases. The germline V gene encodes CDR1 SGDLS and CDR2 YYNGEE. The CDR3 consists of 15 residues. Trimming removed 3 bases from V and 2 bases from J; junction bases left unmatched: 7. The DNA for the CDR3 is TGTGCCAGCAGCGCATCGACAGGGGTCCCCTACGAGCAGTACTTC. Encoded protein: CASSASTGVPYEQYF. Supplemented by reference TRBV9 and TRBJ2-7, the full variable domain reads DSGVTQTPKHLITATGQRVTLRCSPRSGDLSVYWYQQSLDQGLQFLIQYYNGEERAKGNILERFSAQQFPDLHSELNLSSLELGDSALYFCASSASTGVPYEQYFGPGTRLTVT.

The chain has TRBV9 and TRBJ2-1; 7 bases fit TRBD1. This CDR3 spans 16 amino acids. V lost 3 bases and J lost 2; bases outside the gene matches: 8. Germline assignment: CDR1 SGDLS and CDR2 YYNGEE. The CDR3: CASSGGHRGTYNEQFF. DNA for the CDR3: TGTGCCAGCAGCGGAGGGCACAGGGGTACCTACAATGAGCAGTTCTTC.

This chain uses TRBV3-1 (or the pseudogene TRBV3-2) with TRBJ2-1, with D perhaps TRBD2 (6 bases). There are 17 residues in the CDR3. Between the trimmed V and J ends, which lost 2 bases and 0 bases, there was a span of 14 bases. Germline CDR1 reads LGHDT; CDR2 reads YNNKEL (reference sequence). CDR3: CASSQPGTGSSYNEQFF. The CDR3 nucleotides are TGTGCCAGCAGCCAACCCGGGACTGGGAGCTCCTACAATGAGCAGTTCTTC.

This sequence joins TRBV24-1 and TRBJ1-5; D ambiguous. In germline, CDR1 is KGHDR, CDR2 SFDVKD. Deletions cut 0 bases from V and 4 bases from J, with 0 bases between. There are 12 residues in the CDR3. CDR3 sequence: CATSDLNQPQHF. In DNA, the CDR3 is TGTGCCACCAGTGATTTGAATCAGCCCCAGCATTTT.

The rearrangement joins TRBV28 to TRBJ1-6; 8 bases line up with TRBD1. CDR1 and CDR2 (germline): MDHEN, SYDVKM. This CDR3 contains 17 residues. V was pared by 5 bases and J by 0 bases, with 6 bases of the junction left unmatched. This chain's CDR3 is CASSPRQGSSYNSPLHF. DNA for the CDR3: TGTGCCAGCAGTCCTCGACAGGGGAGCTCCTATAATTCACCCCTCCACTTT.

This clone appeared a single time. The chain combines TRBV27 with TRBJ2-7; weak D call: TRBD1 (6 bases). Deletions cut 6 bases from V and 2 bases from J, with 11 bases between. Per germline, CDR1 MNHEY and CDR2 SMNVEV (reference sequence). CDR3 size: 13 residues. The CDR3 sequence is CASRGDTAYEQYF. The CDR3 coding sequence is TGTGCCAGCAGGGGGGACACCGCCTACGAGCAGTACTTC.

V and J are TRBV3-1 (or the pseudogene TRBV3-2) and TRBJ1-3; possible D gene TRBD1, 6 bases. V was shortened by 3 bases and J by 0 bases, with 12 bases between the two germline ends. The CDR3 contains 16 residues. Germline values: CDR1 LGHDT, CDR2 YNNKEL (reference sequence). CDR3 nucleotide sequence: TGTGCCAGCAGCCACGGGGGGCAGTCCTCTGGAAACACCATATATTTT. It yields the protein CASSHGGQSSGNTIYF.

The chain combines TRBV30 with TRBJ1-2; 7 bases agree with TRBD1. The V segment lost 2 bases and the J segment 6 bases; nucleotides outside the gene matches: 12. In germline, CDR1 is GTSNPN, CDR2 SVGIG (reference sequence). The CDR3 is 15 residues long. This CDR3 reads CAWSKDRTHNDGYTF. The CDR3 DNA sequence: TGTGCCTGGAGTAAGGACAGGACCCACAATGATGGCTACACCTTC.

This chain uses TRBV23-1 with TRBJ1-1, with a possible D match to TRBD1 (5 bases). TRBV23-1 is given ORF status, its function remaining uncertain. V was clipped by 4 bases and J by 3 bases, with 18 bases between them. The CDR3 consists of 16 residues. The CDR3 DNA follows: TGCGCCAGCAGTCGGGACGGGACGGAGCCCGACACTGAAGCTTTCTTT. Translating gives CASSRDGTEPDTEAFF.

CDR3 coding DNA: TGTGCCTGGGAGGTTCGACAGTACTCGGAGCAGTACTTC. It specifies CAWEVRQYSEQYF. The chain carries TRBV30 and TRBJ2-7, with TRBD1 as a possible D gene (5 bases). Trimming removed 5 bases from V and 7 bases from J, with 18 bases in between. The germline V gene has CDR1 GTSNPN and CDR2 SVGIG (reference sequence). This CDR3 is 13 amino acids long. The variable domain in full, with the rest retrieved from reference TRBV30 and TRBJ2-7, is SQTIHQWPATLVQPVGSPLSLECTVEGTSNPNLYWYRQAAGRGLQLLFYSVGIGQISSEVPQNLSASRPQDRQFILSSKKLLLSDSGFYLCAWEVRQYSEQYFGPGTRLTVT.

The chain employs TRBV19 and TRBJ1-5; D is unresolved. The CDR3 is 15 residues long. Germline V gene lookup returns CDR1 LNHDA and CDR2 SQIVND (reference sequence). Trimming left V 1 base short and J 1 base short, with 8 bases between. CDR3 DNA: TGTGCCAGTAGTATAGTGGCAGCAAGCAATCAGCCCCAGCATTTT. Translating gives CASSIVAASNQPQHF. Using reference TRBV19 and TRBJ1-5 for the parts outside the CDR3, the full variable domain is DGGITQSPKYLFRKEGQNVTLSCEQNLNHDAMYWYRQDPGQGLRLIYYSQIVNDFQKGDIAEGYSVSREKKESFPLTVTSAQKNPTAFYLCASSIVAASNQPQHFGDGTRLSIL.

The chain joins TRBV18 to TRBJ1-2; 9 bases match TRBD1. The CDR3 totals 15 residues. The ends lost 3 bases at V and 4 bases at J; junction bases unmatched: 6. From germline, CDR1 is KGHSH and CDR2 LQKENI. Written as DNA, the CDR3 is TGTGCCAGCTCACCGGGGACAGGGAATTCCTATGGCTACACCTTC. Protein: CASSPGTGNSYGYTF.

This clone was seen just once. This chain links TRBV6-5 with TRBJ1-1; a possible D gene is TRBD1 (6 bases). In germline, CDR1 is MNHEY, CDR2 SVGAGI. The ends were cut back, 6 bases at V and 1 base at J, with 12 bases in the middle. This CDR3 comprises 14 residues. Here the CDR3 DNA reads TGTGCCAGCAGGGTACAGGGCGGGAACACTGAAGCTTTCTTT. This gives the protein CASRVQGGNTEAFF.

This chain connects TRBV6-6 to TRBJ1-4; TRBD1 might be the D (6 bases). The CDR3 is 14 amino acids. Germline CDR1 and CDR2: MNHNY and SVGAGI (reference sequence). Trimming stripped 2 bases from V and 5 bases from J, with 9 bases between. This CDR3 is CASSYQDRNEKLFF. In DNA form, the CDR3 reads TGTGCCAGCAGTTACCAGGACAGAAATGAAAAACTGTTTTTT.

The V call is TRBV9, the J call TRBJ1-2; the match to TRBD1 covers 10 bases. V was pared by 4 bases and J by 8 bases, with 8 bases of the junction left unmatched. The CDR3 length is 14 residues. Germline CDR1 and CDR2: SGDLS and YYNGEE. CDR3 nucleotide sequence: TGTGCCAGCAGCCAAGACAGGGGGCAAGGGGGCTACACCTTC. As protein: CASSQDRGQGGYTF. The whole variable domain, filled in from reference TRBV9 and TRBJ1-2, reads DSGVTQTPKHLITATGQRVTLRCSPRSGDLSVYWYQQSLDQGLQFLIQYYNGEERAKGNILERFSAQQFPDLHSELNLSSLELGDSALYFCASSQDRGQGGYTFGSGTRLTVV.